What follows are 8 T cell receptor beta chains derived from one specimen sequenced in a study of blood T cell repertoires in COVID-19 (dated by TCRdb to about 2020). Library preparation employed the immunoSEQ multiplex PCR assay. TCRdb re-hosts the immuneACCESS table, in-frame sequences only. Its copies lack some clones; in the studies checked, an unresolved V gene accounts for under half of them, and the cause for the rest is not known. This sample gives over 250,000 clones in total; about 90% of them show up just once. Together, the top ten hold roughly 6.1% of the sample. Sequenced: peripheral blood. The receptors come from a woman between 45 and 60 years old with COVID-19, enrolled during active disease.

The CDR3 loop is CASSYSGREGDTQYF. CDR3 sequence (DNA): TGCGCCAGCAGCTATAGCGGGAGAGAGGGAGATACGCAGTATTTT. The chain carries TRBV5-1 and TRBJ2-3, with 9 bases lining up with TRBD2. Looked up from germline, CDR1 is SGHRS and CDR2 is YFSETQ. The CDR3 extends over 15 amino acids. V shed 3 bases, J shed 5 bases, and the junction held 7 bases outside the gene matches.

J is TRBJ1-1 and V is TRBV18; the match to TRBD1 covers 9 bases. V shed 3 bases, J shed 11 bases, and the junction held 4 bases outside the gene matches. The germline gives CDR1 KGHSH, CDR2 LQKENI. The CDR3 is 12 amino acids. The CDR3 sequence is CASSPRTGVAFF. The CDR3 region has the DNA TGTGCCAGCTCACCCAGGACAGGGGTTGCTTTCTTT.

The chain joins TRBV7-8 to TRBJ1-2; TRBD1 matches 11 bases. The length of the CDR3 is 17 residues. V dropped 5 bases and J dropped 4; count of bases not matched to a gene: 12. Looked up from germline, CDR1 is SGHVS and CDR2 is FQNEAQ. The CDR3 spells CASSAGTGGLGGYGYTF. CDR3 nucleotide sequence: TGTGCCAGCAGCGCCGGGACAGGGGGACTTGGGGGCTATGGCTACACCTTC.

The chain couples TRBV5-4 to TRBJ2-4; 15 positions match TRBD2. Trimming took 4 bases from V and 8 from J; bases not matched to a gene: 7. CDR1 and CDR2 (germline): SGHNT, YYREEE (reference sequence). The CDR3 runs to 16 residues. The CDR3 protein is CASSLGLAGGQDIQYF. The CDR3 nucleotides read TGTGCCAGCAGCCTGGGACTAGCGGGAGGTCAGGACATTCAGTACTTC.

The rearrangement joins TRBV7-2 to TRBJ1-1; D perhaps matches TRBD1 (6 bases). The CDR3 is 13 residues long. V dropped 5 bases and J dropped 9 bases, with 16 bases sitting between them. In germline, CDR1 is SGHTA, CDR2 FQGNSA. This chain's CDR3 is CASSRSGGDKAFF. The CDR3 DNA is TGTGCCAGCAGCCGCTCCGGGGGGGACAAAGCTTTCTTT. Complete variable domain (other parts from reference TRBV7-2 and TRBJ1-1): GAGVSQSPSNKVTEKGKDVELRCDPISGHTALYWYRQSLGQGLEFLIYFQGNSAPDKSGLPSDRFSAERTGGSVSTLTIQRTQQEDSAVYLCASSRSGGDKAFFGQGTRLTVV.

The V call is TRBV4-1, the J call TRBJ1-1, with no clear D. Germline CDR1 and CDR2: MGHRA and YSYEKL. The CDR3 covers 15 residues. Trimming removed 4 bases at V and 5 bases at J, with 17 bases between. In DNA, the CDR3 is TGCGCCAGCAGCCGCCGGGTTCTCGATGGAACTGAAGCTTTCTTT. Amino acids: CASSRRVLDGTEAFF.

In its sample, this clone was seen once. The chain joins TRBV4-2 to TRBJ1-5; TRBD1 is a possible D gene (6 bases). The CDR3 is 18 residues long. V lost 1 base, J lost 2 bases, and 18 bases lay in between. Germline lookup yields CDR1 LGHNA and CDR2 YNFKEQ. For the CDR3, the DNA is TGTGCCAGCAGCCAAGTTTTTCAGGGGCTGAGGGGCAATCAGCCCCAGCATTTT. Residues: CASSQVFQGLRGNQPQHF.

The chain links TRBV10-2 to TRBJ1-5; 7 nucleotides match TRBD1. The germline V gene encodes CDR1 WSHSY and CDR2 SAAADI. This CDR3 spans 13 amino acids. J was trimmed by 3 bases and V by 8 bases; bases with no gene match: 4. The CDR3 DNA reads as TGCGCCAGCGGGGGACAGCCCAATCAGCCCCAGCATTTT. It codes for CASGGQPNQPQHF.